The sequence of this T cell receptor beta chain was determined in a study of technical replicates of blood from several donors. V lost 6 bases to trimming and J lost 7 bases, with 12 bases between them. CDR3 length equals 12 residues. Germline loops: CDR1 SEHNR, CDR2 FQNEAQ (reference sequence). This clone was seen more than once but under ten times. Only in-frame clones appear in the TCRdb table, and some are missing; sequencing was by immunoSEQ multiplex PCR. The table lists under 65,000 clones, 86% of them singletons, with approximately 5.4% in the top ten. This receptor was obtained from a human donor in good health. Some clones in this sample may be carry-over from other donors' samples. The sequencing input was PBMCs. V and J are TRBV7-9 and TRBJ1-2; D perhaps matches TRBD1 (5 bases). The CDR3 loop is CASRGGSLGYTF. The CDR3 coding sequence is TGTGCCAGCAGGGGGGGATCCCTTGGCTACACCTTC.